These T cell receptor beta chains were read from a single sample in a study of T-cell memory formation after mild COVID-19. From the 5' RACE reads, TCRdb called clonotypes with MiXCR, one entry per CDR3 protein. The table includes about 110,000 distinct CDR3 sequences, around 12% detected once. The sequenced material came from PBMCs or a T cell subset sorted from them (not recorded which). Receptor source: an adult woman who had mild COVID-19 (a few samples of this study predate the infection). Cell type and time point are not known. Each CDR3 is given with its conserved first and last residue. The D gene is left open where the match is weak. Rows give clone size only sometimes, using once, few, many, or a class for an expanded clone.

TRBJ1-2 TRBD1 TRBV5-1 . TGCGCCAGCAGCTTGGAACCGGGCGGACAGGCATATGGCTACACCTTC CASSLEPGGQAYGYTF
TRBJ2-3 . TRBV7-9 few TGTGCCAGCAGCTTAGATGGCAGTCCAGATACGCAGTATTTT CASSLDGSPDTQYF
TRBJ2-1 TRBD2 TRBV20-1 few TGCAGTGCTTCAGATCCGGGACTAGCGGGAGTTGAGCAGTTCTTC CSASDPGLAGVEQFF
TRBJ2-7 . TRBV29-1 few TGCAGCGTTGAAAAGGGGGGGGGCTCCTACGAGCAGTACTTC CSVEKGGGSYEQYF
TRBJ2-1 . TRBV5-4 . TGTGCCAGCAGCTTGGGAGGAGGGTCTAGCTCCTACAATGAGCAGTTCTTC CASSLGGGSSSYNEQFF
TRBJ2-7 . TRBV14 . TGTGCCAGCAGCCAAGATGTTAACAGACTGATAGGACACGAGCAGTACTTC CASSQDVNRLIGHEQYF
TRBJ2-4 TRBD1 TRBV6-1 many TGTGCCAGCAGTGAAGGGACAGGGGTTGGGTACATTCAGTACTTC CASSEGTGVGYIQYF
TRBJ1-1 . TRBV6-5 few TGTGCCAGCAGTCCCCGAGGGGGGCCGAACACTGAAGCTTTCTTT CASSPRGGPNTEAFF
TRBJ2-1 . TRBV27 few TGTGCCAGCCGGGGGGCCGCGTATTACAATGAGCAGTTCTTC CASRGAAYYNEQFF
TRBJ2-3 . TRBV7-9 . TGTGCCAGCAGCTCTAGTACTGCCGATACGCAGTATTTT CASSSSTADTQYF
TRBJ2-1 TRBD2 TRBV7-3 few TGTGCCAGCAGCCCTTCGGCGGGAGCCATGAACAATGAGCAGTTCTTC CASSPSAGAMNNEQFF
TRBJ1-6 TRBD1 TRBV12-3/TRBV12-4 . TGTGCCAGCAGTTTAGCCAGGGGGCGAACACCAAATTCACCCCTCCACTTT CASSLARGRTPNSPLHF
TRBJ2-7 TRBD2 TRBV6-2/TRBV6-3 . TGTGCCAGCAGTTTAGCGGGACTACCCCAAAGGTCGTACGAGCAGTACTTC CASSLAGLPQRSYEQYF
TRBJ2-5 TRBD2 TRBV15 . TGTGCCACCAGCATTATCCGGACTAGCGAAGAGACCCAGTACTTC CATSIIRTSEETQYF
TRBJ2-5 . TRBV7-3 . TGTGCCAGCAGCTACGGGCCCCTTGAGACCCAGTACTTC CASSYGPLETQYF
TRBJ2-4 . TRBV12-3/TRBV12-4 . TGTGCCATCCTGGTGGGGTCCGGGAACATTCAGTACTTC CAILVGSGNIQYF
TRBJ2-1 . TRBV2 few TGTGCCAGCAGTGAGGTGTTCAGCTCCTACAATGAGCAGTTCTTC CASSEVFSSYNEQFF
TRBJ2-7 . TRBV20-1 . TGCAGTGCTAGCGGACTGGGCAACGAGCAGTACTTC CSASGLGNEQYF
TRBJ2-7 . TRBV7-2 few TGTGCCAGCAGCTTCAGTCCGGGGAACGGGGACGAGCAGTACTTC CASSFSPGNGDEQYF
TRBJ2-3 TRBD2 TRBV24-1 . TGTGCCACCAGTGATTTGTCAGCGGGAGGGCGGGGAGATACGCAGTATTTT CATSDLSAGGRGDTQYF
TRBJ2-1 TRBD2 TRBV29-1 few TGCAGCGTTGAGTTGCGGGGACTAGCGGGACTAGGTGAGCAGTTCTTC CSVELRGLAGLGEQFF
TRBJ2-5 . TRBV12-3/TRBV12-4 . TGTGCCAGCAGCAACGAACCCCGCCAAGAGACCCAGTACTTC CASSNEPRQETQYF
TRBJ2-3 . TRBV9 . TGTGCCAGCAGCGCGCGGTGGCCGATTGATACGCAGTATTTT CASSARWPIDTQYF
TRBJ2-1 . TRBV11-2 . TGTGCCAGCAGCCTGGGGCCGGGTGAGCAGTTCTTC CASSLGPGEQFF
TRBJ1-1 TRBD1 TRBV20-1 . TGCGGATCCTATTATAGGGGACAGGGTAAGACTGAAGCTTTCTTT CGSYYRGQGKTEAFF